The present entry profiles one T cell receptor (beta chain) with its context. V lost 2 bases to trimming and J lost 9 bases, with 14 bases between them. The CDR3 is 14 amino acids. Per the germline V gene, CDR1 is SNHLY and CDR2 is FYNNEI. The sample originates from a study of regulatory T cells in long-lasting Graves disease. The overall study: Persistent Graves' disease required over 5 years of antithyroid drugs and positive TSH receptor antibodies.

Time point noted: persistent/refractory GD, antithyroid drugs over 5 years with positive TRAb. Generation of the TCR library employed RNA extracted from PBMCs. Investigators prepared the TCR beta libraries by applying iRepertoire HTBI primers and Arm-PCR of CDR3 regions. Each CDR3 protein is one row after TCRdb ran MiXCR on the multiplex PCR reads. The table lists roughly 400,000 distinct CDR3 sequences, around 20% of them singletons. This TCR came from a female donor with Graves disease. J is TRBJ2-1 and V is TRBV2, with D possibly being TRBD1 (8 bases). The sample consisted of peripheral blood mononuclear cells (PBMCs), taken when the disease was refractory, from a patient treated with antithyroid drugs. CDR3 sequence (DNA): TGTGCCAGCAGTGAAAGGACAGGGAGGGGTGAGCAGTTCTTC. Translating gives CASSERTGRGEQFF.